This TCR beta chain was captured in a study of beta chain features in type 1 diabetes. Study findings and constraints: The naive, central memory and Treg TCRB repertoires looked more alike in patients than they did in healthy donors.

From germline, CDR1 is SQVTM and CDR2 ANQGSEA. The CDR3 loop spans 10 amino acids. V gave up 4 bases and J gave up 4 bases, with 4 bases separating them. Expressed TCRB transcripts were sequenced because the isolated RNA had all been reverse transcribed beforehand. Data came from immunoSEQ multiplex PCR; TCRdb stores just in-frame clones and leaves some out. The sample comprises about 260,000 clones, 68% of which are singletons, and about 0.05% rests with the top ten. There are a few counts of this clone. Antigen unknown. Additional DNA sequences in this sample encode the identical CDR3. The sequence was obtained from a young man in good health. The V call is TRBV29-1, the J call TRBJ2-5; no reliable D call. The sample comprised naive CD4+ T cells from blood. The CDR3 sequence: CSVGVETQYF. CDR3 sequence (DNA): TGCAGCGTTGGAGTAGAGACCCAGTACTTC.